This T cell receptor (beta chain) was observed in a study of T cell responses to AZD1222 COVID-19 vaccine. Whole-study results and caveats: A mostly white British donor set with more females was recruited, and clonal diversity was possibly underestimated. Rises in breadth and depth of Spike-specific TCRs came after two AZD1222 doses.

The assay was immunoSEQ multiplex PCR, and TCRdb's table has in-frame clones only and misses some. The sample lists 70,000 to 85,000 clones; around 82% were seen once. Samples with a second dose at about 4 or about 12 weeks were pooled together. In regard to this clone: Its antigen is unknown.

This clonotype was obtained from an adult who received the AZD1222 COVID-19 vaccine. Sequenced here: peripheral blood, sampled 28 days after the second AZD1222 dose.

Here the CDR3 reads CASSYDRGSYNEQFF. CDR3 sequence (DNA): TGTGCCAGCAGCTACGACCGTGGCTCCTACAATGAGCAGTTCTTC. The gene calls are TRBV7-3 and TRBJ2-1, with D hard to call. Germline CDR1 reads SGHTA; CDR2 reads FQGTGA. This CDR3 region has 15 residues. V lost 4 bases and J 0 bases, leaving 10 bases between the germline ends.